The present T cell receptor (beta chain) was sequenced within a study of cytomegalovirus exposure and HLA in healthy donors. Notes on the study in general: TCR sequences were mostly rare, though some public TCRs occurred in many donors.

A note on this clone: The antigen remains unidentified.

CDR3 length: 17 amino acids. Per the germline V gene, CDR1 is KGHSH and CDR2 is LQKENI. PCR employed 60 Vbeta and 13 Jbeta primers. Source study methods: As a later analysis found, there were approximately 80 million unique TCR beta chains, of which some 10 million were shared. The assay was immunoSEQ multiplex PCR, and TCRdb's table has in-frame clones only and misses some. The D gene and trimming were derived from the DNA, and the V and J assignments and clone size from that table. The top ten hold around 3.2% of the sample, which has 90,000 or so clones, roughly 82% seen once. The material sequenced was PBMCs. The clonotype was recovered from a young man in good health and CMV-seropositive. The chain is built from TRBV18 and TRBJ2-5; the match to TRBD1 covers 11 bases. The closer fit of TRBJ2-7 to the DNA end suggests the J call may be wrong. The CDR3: CASSPINRDRGNYEQYF. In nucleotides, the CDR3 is TGTGCCAGCTCACCGATTAACCGGGACAGGGGGAACTACGAGCAGTACTTC.